This T cell receptor (beta chain) was sequenced for a study of T-cell reconstitution after alpha-beta-depleted transplantation in children. Whole-study results and caveats: In some patients, recipient T cells and intrathymic progenitors surviving conditioning explained high day-60 diversity. The origin of alpha-beta T cells about two months after transplant was reportedly several hundred expanded graft clones. Newly produced T cells mostly accounted for T-cell counts and diversity one year post-transplant.

This CDR3 region has 15 residues. V was shortened by 0 bases and J by 10 bases, with 19 bases between the two germline ends. Looked up from germline, CDR1 is DFQATT and CDR2 is SNEGSKA (reference sequence). The TCRbeta library was prepared with unique molecular identifiers. TCRdb reprocessed the PCR reads via MiXCR and lists one record per CDR3 protein. The sample consists of 530,000 or so distinct CDR3 sequences, 25% to 30% of them appearing once. In its sample, this clonotype was seen a few times. Its antigen is undetermined. Sequenced material: PBMCs, taken before TCRalphabeta/CD19-depleted stem cell transplant. The chain carries TRBV20-1 and TRBJ2-1; D perhaps matches TRBD2 (5 bases). The sequence came from a boy younger than two with Wiskott-Aldrich syndrome, due to receive a stem cell transplant. DNA for the CDR3: TGCAGTGCTAGAGATAGTAAGCGGCCTGTCGGGGAGCAGTTCTTC. Translation: CSARDSKRPVGEQFF.